This passage covers 15 T cell receptor beta chains from one sample sequenced in a study of vaccination effects on CD4 cells after COVID-19. Sequenced by immunoSEQ multiplex PCR; TCRdb stores in-frame clones only, minus some. The sample lists 20,000 to 30,000 clones, 77% occurring once. These receptors are not linked to any known antigen. With the ViraFEST assay, the study expanded antigen-specific CD4+ T cells using viral peptide pools, then sequenced them. Investigators separated out CD4+ T cells once 10 days of culture had passed. PCR showed that the person got SARS-CoV-2 infection at some point between March and December 2020. The sample consisted of CD4+ T cells from PBMCs cultured with HCoV-NL63 spike peptides, taken before COVID-19 vaccination. Receptors originate from a human donor who had a prior SARS-CoV-2 infection.

The rearrangement joins TRBV11-2 to TRBJ2-7; D possibly corresponds to TRBD1 (6 bases). With 5 bases removed from V and 3 bases from J, the gap between germline ends came to 11 bases. Germline V CDR1 and CDR2: SGHAT, FQNNGV. This CDR3 region has 13 residues. The CDR3, as DNA: TGTGCCAGCAGCCCGGACAGATTCTACGAGCAGTACTTC. Translation gives CASSPDRFYEQYF.

V is TRBV6-5 and J is TRBJ2-1, with D tentatively TRBD1 (5 bases). The germline CDR1 and CDR2 sequences are MNHEY and SVGAGI. The CDR3 has 15 residues. V dropped 1 base and J dropped 9 bases, with 16 bases sitting between them. The CDR3 sequence: CASSYLRTLTREQFF. CDR3 nucleotide sequence: TGTGCCAGCAGTTACTTACGGACACTCACCCGTGAGCAGTTCTTC.

This clone appeared a single time. The rearrangement uses TRBV5-1 and TRBJ1-2; D not certain. Between the trimmed V and J ends, which lost 4 bases and 6 bases, there was a span of 13 bases. CDR3 length: 13 amino acids. Germline V gene lookup returns CDR1 SGHRS and CDR2 YFSETQ. Written as DNA, the CDR3 is TGCGCCAGCAGCCTGGGATCGGGGAATGGCTACACCTTC. As protein: CASSLGSGNGYTF.

This rearrangement joins TRBV18 to TRBJ1-1, with a possible D match to TRBD1 (6 bases). This CDR3 comprises 16 residues. Trimming took 2 bases from V and 2 from J, leaving 15 bases between them. Germline V gene lookup returns CDR1 KGHSH and CDR2 LQKENI. The CDR3 sequence: CASSPVTGLGNTEAFF. The CDR3 bases are TGTGCCAGCTCACCAGTTACAGGGTTGGGTAACACTGAAGCTTTCTTT.

This clone is labeled as medium-sized. The chain has TRBV7-9 and TRBJ2-5; no definite D call. From germline, CDR1 is SEHNR and CDR2 FQNEAQ (reference sequence). The CDR3 has 13 amino acids. V was pared by 7 bases and J by 4 bases, with 13 bases between. Here the CDR3 DNA reads TGTGCCAGCACCCCTACGGCAGCAGAGACCCAGTACTTC. Residues: CASTPTAAETQYF. The full variable domain, its missing parts supplied by reference TRBV7-9 and TRBJ2-5, is DTGVSQNPRHKITKRGQNVTFRCDPISEHNRLYWYRQTLGQGPEFLTYFQNEAQLEKSRLLSDRFSAERPKGSFSTLEIQRTEQGDSAMYLCASTPTAAETQYFGPGTRLLVL.

The chain employs TRBV21-1 and TRBJ2-7; TRBD1, the D gene given by the table, was not confirmed from the DNA. TRBV21-1 is marked as a pseudogene. The CDR3 is 13 residues long. The CDR3: CASSGDRVYEQYF. CDR3 nucleotides: TGTGCCAGCAGTGGGGACAGGGTTTACGAGCAGTACTTC.

The J gene is TRBJ2-5, the V gene TRBV30; TRBD2 is a possible D gene (6 bases). Trimming shortened V by 0 bases and J by 2 bases, and 10 bases separated the two germline ends. This CDR3 contains 14 residues. Looked up from germline, CDR1 is GTSNPN and CDR2 is SVGIG (reference sequence). In DNA, the CDR3 is TGTGCCTGGAGTGTAGGAGGGTCTCAAGAGACCCAGTACTTC. As protein: CAWSVGGSQETQYF. Full variable domain (remainder filled in from reference TRBV30 and TRBJ2-5): SQTIHQWPATLVQPVGSPLSLECTVEGTSNPNLYWYRQAAGRGLQLLFYSVGIGQISSEVPQNLSASRPQDRQFILSSKKLLLSDSGFYLCAWSVGGSQETQYFGPGTRLLVL.

This chain connects TRBV3-1 (or the pseudogene TRBV3-2) to TRBJ2-5, with 10 nucleotides matching TRBD2. V gave up 3 bases and J gave up 4 bases; unmatched junction bases: 11. Germline CDR1 is LGHDT and CDR2 is YNNKEL (reference sequence). CDR3 length: 17 residues. This chain's CDR3 is CASSHTSGDKGRETQYF. CDR3 DNA sequence: TGTGCCAGCAGCCACACTAGCGGGGACAAAGGAAGAGAGACCCAGTACTTC.

The rearrangement links TRBV18 to TRBJ2-7, with a possible D match to TRBD2 (5 bases). With 6 bases removed from V and 0 bases from J, the gap between germline ends came to 18 bases. This CDR3 is 16 amino acids long. CDR1 is KGHSH and CDR2 is LQKENI in the germline V gene. CDR3 region: CASSGYWASSSYEQYF. The CDR3 nucleotides are TGTGCCAGCTCTGGGTATTGGGCTAGCAGCTCCTACGAGCAGTACTTC.

The rearrangement uses TRBV9 and TRBJ2-5; 14 bases align to TRBD2. The CDR3 spans 17 residues. V shed 4 bases, J shed 9 bases, and the junction held 14 bases outside the gene matches. Germline-derived CDR1 and CDR2 are SGDLS and YYNGEE. The CDR3, as DNA: TGTGCCAGCAGCCCCGGACTAGCGGGGGGTTCCCCGCTGGCCCAGTACTTC. Translated: CASSPGLAGGSPLAQYF.

The gene calls are TRBV2 and TRBJ1-1; D is possibly TRBD1 (5 bases). The CDR3 is made up of 15 amino acids. V lost 6 bases, J lost 10 bases, and 24 bases lay in between. Germline-derived CDR1 and CDR2 are SNHLY and FYNNEI. Written as DNA, the CDR3 is TGTGCCAGCAGCCAGTTGTCAGGGACCCAGGGTGTAGCTTTCTTT. It specifies CASSQLSGTQGVAFF. Combining the CDR3 with reference TRBV2 and TRBJ1-1 gives the whole variable domain EPEVTQTPSHQVTQMGQEVILRCVPISNHLYFYWYRQILGQKVEFLVSFYNNEISEKSEIFDDQFSVERPDGSNFTLKIRSTKLEDSAMYFCASSQLSGTQGVAFFGQGTRLTVV.

The J gene is TRBJ2-5, the V gene TRBV6-5; 7 bases map to TRBD1. The CDR3 is 14 residues long. Germline V gene sequence: CDR1 MNHEY, CDR2 SVGAGI. The V gene end was trimmed by 2 bases and the J gene end by 4 bases; junction bases not matched to a gene: 4. CDR3 nucleotides: TGTGCCAGCAGTTACGACAGGGTGGGAGAGACCCAGTACTTC. Its translation: CASSYDRVGETQYF.

This clone showed up just once. CDR3 in amino acids: CASSPYWTEHYGYTF. In DNA, the CDR3 is TGTGCCAGCTCACCTTACTGGACGGAACACTATGGCTACACCTTC. The V call is TRBV18, the J call TRBJ1-2; D is undetermined. The germline V gene has CDR1 KGHSH and CDR2 LQKENI. Trimming left V 3 bases short and J 3 bases short, with 14 bases between. This CDR3 has 15 amino acids.

CDR3 DNA sequence: TGCGCCAGCAGCCCCCAGACAGGGTACCCACGGGCCCTCCACTTT. Protein sequence: CASSPQTGYPRALHF. The chain joins TRBV4-3 to TRBJ1-6; 7 nucleotides line up with TRBD1. CDR3 length: 15 amino acids. The germline gives CDR1 LGHNA, CDR2 YSLEER. V lost 4 bases, J lost 14 bases, and 14 bases stayed unmatched.

This sequence joins TRBV5-6 and TRBJ2-3; D is perhaps TRBD2 (7 bases). Trimming left V 1 base short and J 5 bases short, with 17 bases between. The CDR3 sequence is 16 residues long. In germline, CDR1 is SGHDT, CDR2 YYEEEE. The DNA of the CDR3 is TGTGCCAGCAGCTTGCCGGGGGGCCGGGGTAGAGATACGCAGTATTTT. The encoded protein is CASSLPGGRGRDTQYF.